This T cell receptor (beta chain) is from a study of blood T cell repertoires in COVID-19 (dated by TCRdb to the early 2020s). Notes on the research overall: The collaborator samples originated in the United States, Italy and Spain and spanned the acute and convalescent phases of COVID-19. The repertoires were released in a freely available public database intended as a resource for research on the immune response to SARS-CoV-2. The samples were drawn from the first 160 participants of the ongoing ImmuneRACE study and from 950 to 1,500 subjects provided by 6 global collaborators. The sample metadata nearly always contained a de-identified subject ID, COVID-19 status, age in years and sex. Where available, HLA class I and class II types were taken from metadata supplied by the sample provider and were not determined by assay-based typing. The dataset comprised deeply sampled blood TCRbeta repertoires from subjects exposed to, actively infected with, or recovered from COVID-19. The prospective study material was composed of cDNA or gDNA derived from T cells, B-cell-depleted T cells, or PBMCs.

Points the paper makes about the study in general: How much clinical and demographic metadata was included differed by source and by participant, and the metadata was provided uncurated.

The immunoSEQ Assay, a bias-controlled multiplex PCR, was used to amplify TCRbeta CDR3 regions from genomic DNA. The study's processing was this. Within the assay, amplification of reference gene primers was used to estimate how many nucleated cells each sample contained. To quantify the absolute abundance of each unique TCRbeta CDR3 rearrangement, sequence reads were collapsed and filtered. For each sample, productive Simpson clonality was calculated by taking the square root of Simpson's diversity index across productive rearrangements. This is the immuneACCESS table as TCRdb keeps it, with only in-frame sequences that have V and J called. A part of the clones is gone; compared with another copy, unresolved V genes explain less than half, and the rest is unexplained. The DNA was the basis for D and trimming; V, J and clone size are from that table. The sample records 100,000 to 150,000 clones, around 88% of which are singletons. The ten largest clones take up about 5.4% of the sample.

Each collaborating institution followed its own protocols to collect whole blood in K2EDTA tubes. For TCRbeta analysis, collaborator samples were shipped as frozen whole blood, as isolated PBMCs, or as DNA extracted from either sample type. Points on this clone: This clone's antigen is unknown. The sample holds no much larger clone one base away, and base qualities are not on file.

What was sequenced was peripheral blood. This clonotype was obtained from a man older than 75 with active or convalescent COVID-19.

The CDR3 region: CASVAADYSPLHF. The bases read TGTGCTAGTGTTGCCGCAGACTATTCACCCCTCCACTTT. The chain links TRBV12-5 with TRBJ1-6; no confident D gene assignment can be made. The junction shows trimming of 7 bases on V and 8 bases on J, plus 12 bases between the germline ends. Sequences LGHNT (CDR1) and FRNRAP (CDR2) are obtained from the germline V gene. Inclusive of the bounding cysteine and phenylalanine, the CDR3 is 13 residues long. The kept DNA is CDR3 alone, 39 bases in frame from the first base.